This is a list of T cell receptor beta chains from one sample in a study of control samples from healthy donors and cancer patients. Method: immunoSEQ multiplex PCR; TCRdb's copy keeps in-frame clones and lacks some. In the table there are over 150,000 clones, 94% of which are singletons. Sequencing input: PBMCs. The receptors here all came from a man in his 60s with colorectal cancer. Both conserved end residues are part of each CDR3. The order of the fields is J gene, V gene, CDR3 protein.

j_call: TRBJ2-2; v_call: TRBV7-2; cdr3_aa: CASSLGGISTGELFF
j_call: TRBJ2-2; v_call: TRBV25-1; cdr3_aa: CASSEEVAANTGELFF
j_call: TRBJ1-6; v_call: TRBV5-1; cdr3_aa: CASSLAPGDNSPLHF
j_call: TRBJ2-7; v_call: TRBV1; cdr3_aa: CTSSHSPYEQYF
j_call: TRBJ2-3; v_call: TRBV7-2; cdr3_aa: CASSPGLAGADTQYF
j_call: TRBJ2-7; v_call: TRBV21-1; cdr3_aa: CASSKENTSYEQYF
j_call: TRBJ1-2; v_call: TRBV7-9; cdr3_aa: CASSLVGGNYGYTF
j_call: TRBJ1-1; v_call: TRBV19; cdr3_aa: CASSEATGRNTEAFF
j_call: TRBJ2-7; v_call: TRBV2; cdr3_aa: CASRQDDYEQYF
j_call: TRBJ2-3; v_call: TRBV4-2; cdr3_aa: CASSQGTSGGPSSTDTQYF
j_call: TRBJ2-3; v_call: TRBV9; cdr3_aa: CASSPLFGLKSTDTQYF
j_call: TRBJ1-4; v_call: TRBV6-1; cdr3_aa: CASSEPGLNEKLFF
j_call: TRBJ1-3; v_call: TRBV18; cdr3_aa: CASSSTPGTAGNTIYF
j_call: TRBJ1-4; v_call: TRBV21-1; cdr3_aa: CASSLPGQKNEKLFF
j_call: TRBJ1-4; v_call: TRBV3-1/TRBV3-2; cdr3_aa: CASSQERARGINQKLFF
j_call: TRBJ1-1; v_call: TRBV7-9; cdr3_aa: CASSLRTETQAFF
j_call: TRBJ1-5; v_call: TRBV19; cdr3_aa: CASSLGGLEPQHF
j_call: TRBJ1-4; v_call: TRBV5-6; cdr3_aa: CASSLRGSNEKLFF
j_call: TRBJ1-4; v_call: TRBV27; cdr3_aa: CASSLRGTGATNEKLFF
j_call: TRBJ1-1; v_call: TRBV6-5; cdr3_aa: CASTIMRGQLAEAFF
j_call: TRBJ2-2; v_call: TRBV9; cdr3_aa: CASSALTGGKWTGELFF
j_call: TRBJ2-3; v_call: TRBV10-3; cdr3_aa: CAIGPVETDTQYF
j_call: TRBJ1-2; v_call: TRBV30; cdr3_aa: CAREKGGYTF
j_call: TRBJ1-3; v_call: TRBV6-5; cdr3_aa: CASSPQKTSGNTIYF
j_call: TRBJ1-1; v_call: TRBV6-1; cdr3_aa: CASSENSLNTEAFF
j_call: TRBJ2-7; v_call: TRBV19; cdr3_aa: CASSMAHGDSYEQYF
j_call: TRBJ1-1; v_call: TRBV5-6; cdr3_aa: CASSQVAATEAFF
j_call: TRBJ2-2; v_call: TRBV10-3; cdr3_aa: CAISESGQGGIGELFF
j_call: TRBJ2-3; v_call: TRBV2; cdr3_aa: CASSEWASGGADTQYF
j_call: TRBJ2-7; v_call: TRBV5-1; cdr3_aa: CASSFSGGQGYEQYF
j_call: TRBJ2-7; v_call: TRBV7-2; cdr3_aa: CASSQPDGAYEQYF
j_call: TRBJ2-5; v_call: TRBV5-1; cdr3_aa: CASSLGLVSETQYF
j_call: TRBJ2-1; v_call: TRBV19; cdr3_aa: CASSIGDRSYNEQFF
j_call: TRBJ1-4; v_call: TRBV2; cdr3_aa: CASLDRGTNEKLFF
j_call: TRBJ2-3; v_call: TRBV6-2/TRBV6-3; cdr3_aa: CASSYELGRSADTQYF
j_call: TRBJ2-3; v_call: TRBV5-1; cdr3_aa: CASSRRGGLDTQYF
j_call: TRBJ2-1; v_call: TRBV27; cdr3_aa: CASSFSGGAHNEQFF
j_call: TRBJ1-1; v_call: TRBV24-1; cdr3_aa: CATSDLGNTEAFF
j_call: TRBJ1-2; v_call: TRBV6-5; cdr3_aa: CASSRDGNYGYTF
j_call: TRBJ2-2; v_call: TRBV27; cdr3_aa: CASSFAWNTGELFF
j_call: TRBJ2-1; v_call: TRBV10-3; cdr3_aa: CAISERPGQGIEQFF
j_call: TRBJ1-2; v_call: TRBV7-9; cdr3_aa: CASSLATGTGYGYTF
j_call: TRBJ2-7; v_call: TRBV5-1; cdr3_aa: CASSEAEGPTHYEQYF
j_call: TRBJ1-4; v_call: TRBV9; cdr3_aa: CASSVGGGPTNEKLFF
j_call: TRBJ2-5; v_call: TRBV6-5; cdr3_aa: CASSYGTSETQYF
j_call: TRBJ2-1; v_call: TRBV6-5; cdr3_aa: CASGRGQAHNEQFF
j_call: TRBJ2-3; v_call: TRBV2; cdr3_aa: CASSLGADTQYF
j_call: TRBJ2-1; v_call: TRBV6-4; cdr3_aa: CASSEDGSYNEQFF
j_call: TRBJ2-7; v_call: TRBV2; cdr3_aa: CASSEVHYSAHEQYF
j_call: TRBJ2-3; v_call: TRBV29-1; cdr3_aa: CSVARLAGNSDTQYF
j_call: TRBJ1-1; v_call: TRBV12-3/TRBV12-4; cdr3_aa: CASSLGVTEAFF
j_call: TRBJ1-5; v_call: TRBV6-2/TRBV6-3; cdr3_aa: CASSYSNQDPISNQPQHF
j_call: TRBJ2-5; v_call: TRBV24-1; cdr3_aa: CATSDGGGSGETQYF
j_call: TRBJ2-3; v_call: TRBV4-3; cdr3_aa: CASSQDWKTEGADTQYF
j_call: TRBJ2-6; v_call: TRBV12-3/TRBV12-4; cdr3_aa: CASLIAGANVLTF
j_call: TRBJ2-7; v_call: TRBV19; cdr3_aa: CASSTRGRTYEQYF
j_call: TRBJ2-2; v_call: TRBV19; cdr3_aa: CASSATPGTSGGARAGELFF
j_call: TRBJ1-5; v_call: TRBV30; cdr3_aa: CAWSVRGDNQHF